This TCR beta chain stems from a study of cytomegalovirus exposure and HLA in healthy donors. Amplification used 60 Vbeta primers and 13 Jbeta primers. TCRdb keeps only in-frame clones here, not all; method: immunoSEQ multiplex PCR. The sample has roughly 77,000 clones; roughly 69% are singletons. This clonotype originated in a woman aged 50 to 65 in good health and CMV-seropositive. The specimen was PBMCs.

In DNA, the CDR3 is TGTGCCAGCAGCCCCAGGGGGCTCGTGGCCGGGGAGCTGTTTTTT. Its translation: CASSPRGLVAGELFF. The chain carries TRBV7-6 and TRBJ2-2; 8 bases are shared with TRBD1. CDR3 length: 15 amino acids. Germline CDR1 SGHVS, CDR2 FNYEAQ. The trim removed 5 bases at V and 6 bases at J, leaving 8 bases unmatched. Together with reference TRBV7-6 and TRBJ2-2, the CDR3 gives the full variable domain: GAGVSQSPRYKVTKRGQDVALRCDPISGHVSLYWYRQALGQGPEFLTYFNYEAQQDKSGLPNDRFSAERPEGSISTLTIQRTEQRDSAMYRCASSPRGLVAGELFFGEGSRLTVL.